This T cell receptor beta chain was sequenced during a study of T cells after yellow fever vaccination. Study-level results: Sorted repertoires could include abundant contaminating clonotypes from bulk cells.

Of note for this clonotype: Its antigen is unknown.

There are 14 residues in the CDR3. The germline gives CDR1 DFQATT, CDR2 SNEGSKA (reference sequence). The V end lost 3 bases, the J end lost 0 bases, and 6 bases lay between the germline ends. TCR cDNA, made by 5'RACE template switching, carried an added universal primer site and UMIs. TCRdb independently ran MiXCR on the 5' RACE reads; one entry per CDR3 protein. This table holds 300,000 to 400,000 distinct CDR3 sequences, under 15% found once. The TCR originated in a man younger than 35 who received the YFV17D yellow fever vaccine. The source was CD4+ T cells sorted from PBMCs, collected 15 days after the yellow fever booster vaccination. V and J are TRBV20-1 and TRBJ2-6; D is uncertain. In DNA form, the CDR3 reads TGCAGTGCTAGCATAAACTCTGGGGCCAACGTCCTGACTTTC. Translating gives CSASINSGANVLTF.